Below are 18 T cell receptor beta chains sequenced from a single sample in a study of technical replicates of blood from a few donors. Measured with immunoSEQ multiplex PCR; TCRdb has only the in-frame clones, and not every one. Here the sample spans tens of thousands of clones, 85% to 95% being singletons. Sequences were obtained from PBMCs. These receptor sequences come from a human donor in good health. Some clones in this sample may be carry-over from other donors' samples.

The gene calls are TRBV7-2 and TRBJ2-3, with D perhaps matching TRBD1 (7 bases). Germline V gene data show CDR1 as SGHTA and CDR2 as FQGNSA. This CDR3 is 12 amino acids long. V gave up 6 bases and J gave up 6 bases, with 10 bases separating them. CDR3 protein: CASSSGGDTQYF. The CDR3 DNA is TGTGCCAGCAGTTCAGGGGGGGATACGCAGTATTTT.

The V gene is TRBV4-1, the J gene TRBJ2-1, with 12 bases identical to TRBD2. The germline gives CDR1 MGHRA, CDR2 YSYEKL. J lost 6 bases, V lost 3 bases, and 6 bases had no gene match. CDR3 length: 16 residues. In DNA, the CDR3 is TGCGCCAGCAGCCAGCCCACTAGCGGGAGGTTCAATGAGCAGTTCTTC. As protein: CASSQPTSGRFNEQFF.

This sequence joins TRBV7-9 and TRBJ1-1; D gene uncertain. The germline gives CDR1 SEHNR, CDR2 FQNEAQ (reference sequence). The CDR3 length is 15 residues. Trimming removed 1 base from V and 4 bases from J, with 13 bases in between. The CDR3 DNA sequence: TGTGCCAGCAGCTTAGTGGCCGGACGGGGCACTGAAGCTTTCTTT. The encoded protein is CASSLVAGRGTEAFF.

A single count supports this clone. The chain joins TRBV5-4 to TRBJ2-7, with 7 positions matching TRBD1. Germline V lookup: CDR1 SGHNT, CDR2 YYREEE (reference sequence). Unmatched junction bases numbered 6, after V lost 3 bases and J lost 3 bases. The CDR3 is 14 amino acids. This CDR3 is CASSSPGQNYEQYF. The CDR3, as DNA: TGTGCCAGCAGCTCACCGGGACAGAACTACGAGCAGTACTTC.

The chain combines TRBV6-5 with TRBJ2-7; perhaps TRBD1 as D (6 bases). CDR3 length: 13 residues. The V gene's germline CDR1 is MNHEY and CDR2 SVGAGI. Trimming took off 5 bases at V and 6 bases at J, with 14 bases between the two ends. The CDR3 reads CASSVQGKREQYF. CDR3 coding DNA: TGTGCCAGCAGTGTCCAGGGGAAGCGCGAGCAGTACTTC.

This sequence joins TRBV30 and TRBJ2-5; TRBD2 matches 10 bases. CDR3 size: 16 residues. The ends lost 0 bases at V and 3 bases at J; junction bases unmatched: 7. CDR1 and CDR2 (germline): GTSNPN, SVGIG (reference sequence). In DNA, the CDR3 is TGTGCCTGGAGTGTAGGTACTAGCGGGGTTAAAGAGACCCAGTACTTC. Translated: CAWSVGTSGVKETQYF.

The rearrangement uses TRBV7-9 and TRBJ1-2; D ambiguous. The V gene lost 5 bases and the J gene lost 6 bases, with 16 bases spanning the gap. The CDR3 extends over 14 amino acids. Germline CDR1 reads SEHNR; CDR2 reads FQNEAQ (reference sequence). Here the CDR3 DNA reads TGTGCCAGCAGCCTAATCTCGTCGGTGCATGGCTACACCTTC. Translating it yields CASSLISSVHGYTF.

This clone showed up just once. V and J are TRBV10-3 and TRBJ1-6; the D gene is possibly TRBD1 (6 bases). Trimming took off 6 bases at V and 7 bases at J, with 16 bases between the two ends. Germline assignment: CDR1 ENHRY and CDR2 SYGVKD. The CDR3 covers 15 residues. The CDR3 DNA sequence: TGTGCCATCAGGCCTGAGACAGGTGAAAATTCACCCCTCCACTTT. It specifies CAIRPETGENSPLHF.

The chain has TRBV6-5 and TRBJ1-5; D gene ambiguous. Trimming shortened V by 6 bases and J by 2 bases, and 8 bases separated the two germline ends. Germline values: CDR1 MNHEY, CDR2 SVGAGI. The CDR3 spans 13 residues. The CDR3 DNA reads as TGTGCCAGCAGGGTGAGGGGCAATCAGCCCCAGCATTTT. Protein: CASRVRGNQPQHF.

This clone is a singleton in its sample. The CDR3 sequence: CASRLRTSGTLDTQYF. CDR3 DNA sequence: TGTGCCAGCAGACTTAGGACTAGCGGGACCTTGGATACGCAGTATTTT. The rearrangement links TRBV27 to TRBJ2-3; 12 bases are shared with TRBD2. The germline gives CDR1 MNHEY, CDR2 SMNVEV (reference sequence). V was pared by 6 bases and J by 6 bases, with 10 bases of the junction left unmatched. This CDR3 is 16 amino acids long.

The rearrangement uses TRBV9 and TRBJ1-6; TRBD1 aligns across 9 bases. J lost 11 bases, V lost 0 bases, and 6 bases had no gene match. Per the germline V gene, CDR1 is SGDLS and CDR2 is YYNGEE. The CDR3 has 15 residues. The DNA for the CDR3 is TGTGCCAGCAGCGTAGTGGGGACAGGGACCACACCCCTCCACTTT. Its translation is CASSVVGTGTTPLHF.

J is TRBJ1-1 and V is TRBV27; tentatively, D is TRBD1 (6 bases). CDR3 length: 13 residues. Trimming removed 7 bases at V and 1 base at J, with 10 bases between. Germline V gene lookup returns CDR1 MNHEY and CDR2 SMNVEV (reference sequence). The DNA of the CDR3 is TGTGCCAGCATAGGACAGCCGAACACTGAAGCTTTCTTT. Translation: CASIGQPNTEAFF.

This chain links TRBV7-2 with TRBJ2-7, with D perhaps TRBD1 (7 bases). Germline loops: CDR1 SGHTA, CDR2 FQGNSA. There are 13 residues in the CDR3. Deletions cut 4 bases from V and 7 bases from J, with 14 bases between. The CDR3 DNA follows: TGTGCCAGCAGCTCAGACAGGGCGGGGGAGCAGTACTTC. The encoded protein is CASSSDRAGEQYF.

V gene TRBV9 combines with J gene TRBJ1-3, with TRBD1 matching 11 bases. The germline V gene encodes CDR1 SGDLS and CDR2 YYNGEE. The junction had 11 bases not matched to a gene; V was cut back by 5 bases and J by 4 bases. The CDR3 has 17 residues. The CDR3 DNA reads TGTGCCAGCAGTTATGACGCGGGACAGGGGGTAGGAAACACCATATATTTT. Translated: CASSYDAGQGVGNTIYF.

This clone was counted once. The CDR3 region has the DNA TGTGCCAGCAGTGCGACAGAGAACACTGAAGCTTTCTTT. Its protein product is CASSATENTEAFF. This sequence joins TRBV6-1 and TRBJ1-1, with D possibly TRBD1 on 5 matching bases. Germline V gene lookup returns CDR1 MNHNS and CDR2 SASEGT. The CDR3 runs to 13 residues. V lost 4 bases and J lost 1, with 7 bases in between.

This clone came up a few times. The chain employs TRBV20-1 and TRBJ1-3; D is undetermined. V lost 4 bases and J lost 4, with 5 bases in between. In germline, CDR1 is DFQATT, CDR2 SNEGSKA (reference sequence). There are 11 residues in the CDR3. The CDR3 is CSANLGNTIYF. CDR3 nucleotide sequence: TGCAGTGCTAATCTGGGAAACACCATATATTTT.

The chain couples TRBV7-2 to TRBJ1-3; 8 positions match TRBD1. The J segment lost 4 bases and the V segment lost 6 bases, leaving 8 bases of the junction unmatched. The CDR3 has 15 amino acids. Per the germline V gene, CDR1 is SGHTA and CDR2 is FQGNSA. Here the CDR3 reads CASRPSGQEGNTIYF. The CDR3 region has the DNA TGTGCCAGCAGACCGTCGGGACAGGAGGGAAACACCATATATTTT.

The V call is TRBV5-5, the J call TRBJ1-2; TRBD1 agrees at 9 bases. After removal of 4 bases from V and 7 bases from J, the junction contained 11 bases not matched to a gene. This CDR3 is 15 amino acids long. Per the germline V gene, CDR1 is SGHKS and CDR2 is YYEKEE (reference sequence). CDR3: CASSILIGGQGGYTF. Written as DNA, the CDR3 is TGTGCCAGCAGCATCCTTATTGGGGGACAGGGTGGCTACACCTTC.